This T cell receptor (beta chain) was captured by sequencing in a study of cytomegalovirus exposure and HLA in healthy donors. Whole-study results and caveats: Researchers reported in a later analysis that common viral pathogens appeared linked to several top clusters. The study assumed roughly uniform donor sequencing depth for presence/absence analyses.

Trimming cost V 0 bases and J 2 bases, with 9 bases left between them. Germline-derived CDR1 and CDR2 are SGHNT and YYREEE (reference sequence). CDR3 length: 14 residues. The PCR had 60 Vbeta and 13 Jbeta primers. Clones were read by immunoSEQ multiplex PCR, and TCRdb kept only the in-frame ones, dropping some. The data hold tens of thousands of clones, with 77% observed a single time. Details on this clone: What it binds is not known.

The TCR sequence derives from a man over 45 in good health and CMV-seropositive. The chain combines TRBV5-4 with TRBJ2-7; unclear D gene. Material for sequencing was PBMCs. The CDR3 bases are TGTGCCAGCAGCTTGGGCGTCTCACCCTACGAGCAGTACTTC. Residues: CASSLGVSPYEQYF.